This TCR beta chain appears in the sequencing data of a study of blood T cell repertoires in COVID-19. Across the whole study: Both acute and convalescent COVID-19 samples were obtained from the United States, Italy and Spain. PBMCs, B-cell-depleted T cells, or T cells provided the cDNA or gDNA that made up the material.

V was pared by 0 bases and J by 7 bases, with 9 bases of the junction left unmatched. The CDR3 spans 15 residues. Looked up from germline, CDR1 is LGHNA and CDR2 is YNFKEQ. As handled by the study authors: Estimated nucleated cell counts came from reference gene primer amplification. The protocol was immunoSEQ multiplex PCR, while the TCRdb copy is restricted to in-frame clones and leaves out a portion. The DNA gave D and trimming, while V, J and clone size come from that table. Here the sample spans approximately 240,000 clones, around 85% being singletons. The chain uses TRBV4-2 and TRBJ2-7; 7 positions match TRBD1. This clonotype originated in a woman in her thirties or forties with active or convalescent COVID-19. What was sequenced was peripheral blood. For the CDR3, the DNA is TGTGCCAGCAGCCAAGATCCTCGAGGGGGCGATGAGCAGTACTTC. Protein product: CASSQDPRGGDEQYF.